The sequence of this T cell receptor beta chain was determined in a study of control samples from healthy donors and cancer patients. V gave up 6 bases and J gave up 6 bases, with 14 bases separating them. CDR3 length: 13 residues. Germline V lookup: CDR1 MNHEY, CDR2 SVGAGI. Some clones are missing from TCRdb's copy, which holds only in-frame ones; the method was immunoSEQ multiplex PCR. The sample holds fewer than 90,000 clones, over 85% seen once. The receptor was isolated from a woman aged 60-75 years with head and neck cancer. The specimen sequenced was PBMCs. J is TRBJ1-1 and V is TRBV6-5; possibly TRBD1 for D (6 bases). CDR3 bases: TGTGCCAGCAGATTCTTAGGGGGGGCTGAAGCTTTCTTT. It is translated as CASRFLGGAEAFF.